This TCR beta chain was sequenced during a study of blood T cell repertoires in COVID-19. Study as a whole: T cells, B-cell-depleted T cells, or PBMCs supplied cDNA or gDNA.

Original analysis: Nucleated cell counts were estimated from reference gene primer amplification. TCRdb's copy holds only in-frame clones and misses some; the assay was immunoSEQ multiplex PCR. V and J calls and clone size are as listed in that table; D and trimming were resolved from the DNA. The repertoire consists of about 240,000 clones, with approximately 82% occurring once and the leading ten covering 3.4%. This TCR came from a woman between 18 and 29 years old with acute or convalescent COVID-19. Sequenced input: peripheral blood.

CDR3 loop: CASSPLTGQRPSGANVLTF. The CDR3 DNA follows: TGTGCCAGCTCACCCCTTACGGGACAGCGACCCTCTGGGGCCAACGTCCTGACTTTC. The genes are TRBV18 and TRBJ2-6, with 7 nucleotides matching TRBD1. Germline CDR1 reads KGHSH; CDR2 reads LQKENI. Trimming took 3 bases from V and 0 from J; bases not matched to a gene: 11. The CDR3 contains 19 residues.